Following are 7 T cell receptor beta chains from one sample sequenced in a study of neurological immune-mediated disorders. TCRdb re-called the 5' RACE reads through MiXCR, storing one row per CDR3 protein. The sample contains roughly 50,000 distinct CDR3 sequences, about 9.3% of which appear only once. The sample comprised PBMCs. Receptor source: a man aged 70-80 years with HTLV-1-associated myelopathy (HAM/TSP).

This clonotype is medium-sized in the sample. The chain uses TRBV5-5 and TRBJ1-1; D not resolved. Germline V lookup: CDR1 SGHKS, CDR2 YYEKEE (reference sequence). CDR3 length: 13 residues. The V end was cut by 4 bases, the J end by 1 base, with 8 bases between. CDR3 in amino acids: CASSPIPNTEAFF. The CDR3 DNA reads as TGTGCCAGCAGCCCAATCCCGAACACTGAAGCTTTCTTT.

This clonotype was seen many times. This sequence joins TRBV20-1 and TRBJ2-7, with 7 bases lining up with TRBD1. The germline V gene has CDR1 DFQATT and CDR2 SNEGSKA (reference sequence). The V gene end was trimmed by 7 bases and the J gene end by 3 bases; junction bases not matched to a gene: 9. This CDR3 has 13 amino acids. This CDR3 reads CSVRGQYDYEQYF. The CDR3 nucleotides read TGCAGTGTCAGGGGACAGTATGACTACGAGCAGTACTTC.

The chain combines TRBV5-1 with TRBJ2-6, with D tentatively TRBD1 (5 bases). CDR1 SGHRS and CDR2 YFSETQ come from the germline V gene. The CDR3 length is 15 residues. V lost 4 bases to trimming and J lost 9 bases, with 17 bases between them. The CDR3 here is CASSRLWTRCNVLTF. CDR3 in DNA: TGCGCCAGCAGCAGATTATGGACACGCTGCAACGTCCTGACTTTC. The complete variable domain, with remaining parts taken from reference TRBV5-1 and TRBJ2-6, reads KAGVTQTPRYLIKTRGQQVTLSCSPISGHRSVSWYQQTPGQGLQFLFEYFSETQRNKGNFPGRFSGRQFSNSRSEMNVSTLELGDSALYLCASSRLWTRCNVLTFGAGSRLTVL.

This clonotype was recorded many times. The rearrangement links TRBV7-9 to TRBJ1-2; 8 nucleotides match TRBD1. This CDR3 contains 14 residues. V shed 4 bases and J 2 bases; nucleotides not matched to a gene: 3. Germline-derived CDR1 and CDR2 are SEHNR and FQNEAQ (reference sequence). The CDR3 DNA sequence: TGTGCCAGCAGCTCAGGACAGGGAAACTATGGCTACACCTTC. Translation gives CASSSGQGNYGYTF.

A word on this clonotype: A single base separates this from a much larger clone, so it may be a read error. V is TRBV12-3 or TRBV12-4 and J is TRBJ2-1, with TRBD2 as a possible D gene (5 bases). CDR3 length: 13 amino acids. V was trimmed by 2 bases and J by 6 bases, leaving 8 bases between them. The CDR3 loop reads CASSLHEGNEQFF. CDR3 DNA: TGTGCCAGCAGTTTACATGAGGGCAATGAGCAGTTCTTC.

This clonotype was counted many times. The rearrangement joins TRBV4-2 to TRBJ2-2; 11 bases are a match to TRBD1. CDR1 and CDR2 from the germline V gene are LGHNA and YNFKEQ. CDR3 length: 15 residues. The trim removed 9 bases at V and 6 bases at J, leaving 9 bases unmatched. Here the CDR3 DNA reads TGTGCCAGTGGGAAAGAGGGACAGGGGGCCGGGGAGCTGTTTTTT. Protein: CASGKEGQGAGELFF.

This chain joins TRBV25-1 and TRBJ2-7; unclear D gene. The CDR3 contains 11 residues. Germline lookup yields CDR1 MGHDK and CDR2 SYGVNS. Trimming took 9 bases from V and 3 from J, leaving 9 bases between them. CDR3 nucleotide sequence: TGTGCCAGTGGCGGTGGCTACGAGCAGTACTTC. It specifies CASGGGYEQYF.